The TCR beta chain described here comes from a study of human CD4 T cells and Enterobacteriaceae (dated by TCRdb to the early 2020s). The study at large found these results: Ex vivo, broadly cross-reactive clonotypes appeared more expanded than specific ones, with about 55% of the 19 and about 65% of the 34 in the top 5%. The only basis for inferring the reactivity of ex vivo clonotypes was matching nucleotide sequences to CFSE-low cultures from the same donors.

As concerns this clone: There is no known antigen for this receptor. No qualities accompany the bases; no much larger clone lies one base away.

On a FACSAria III, memory CD4+ T cells were FACS-sorted to over 98% purity, defined as all CD4+ cells except CD45RA+CCR7+CD95- naive cells. Healthy donor blood was obtained from blood donation centers in Switzerland. Positive selection with CD4 and CD14 magnetic microbeads was used to enrich total CD4+ T cells and monocytes. Before sorting, CD8+, CD14+, CD16+, CD56+, CD19+ and CD25-bright cells were excluded. To assess in vivo expansion of bacteria-reactive clonotypes, total memory CD4+ T cells from a couple of blood donors were sequenced directly ex vivo. Ficoll-Paque Plus was used to isolate peripheral blood mononuclear cells from donor blood. Ex vivo total memory CD4+ samples were sequenced at deep level, with detection sensitivity of one cell in 200,000. The QIAamp DNA Micro Kit was used to extract genomic DNA from cell pellets, and the quantity and purity of the genomic DNA were checked by spectrophotometry. The immunoSEQ multiplex PCR assay was used to amplify TCR Vbeta CDR3 regions. The Illumina HiSeq platform was used to sequence the amplicons. The retrieved sequences were 87 nucleotides in length and included the CDR3 region. The original pipeline was this. Each unique productive TCR Vbeta nucleotide sequence counted as a clonotype and was quantified by productive template frequency from ImmunoSEQ Analyzer V3.0. Expanded clonotypes were defined using a threshold set at the top 5th percentile of each repertoire ranked by frequency. Repertoire overlap was calculated as Chao-Jaccard with the R package fossil and was visualized by nonmetric multidimensional scaling with the R package MASS. TCRdb re-hosts the immuneACCESS table, in-frame sequences only. Its copies lack some clones; in the studies checked, an unresolved V gene accounts for under half of them, and the cause for the rest is not known. The D gene and trimming were derived from the DNA, and the V and J assignments and clone size from that table. Across this sample there are 25,000 to 35,000 clones, with around 80% seen only once. Roughly 1.8% of the sample comes from the top ten.

The source of this sequence is a human donor in good health. Sequenced material: memory CD4+ T cells from blood. The cell subset or site label corresponds to: total memory CD4 T cells sorted directly ex vivo, unstimulated.

The CDR3 in this case is CASSLEETFLGGGYTF. The DNA sequence reads TGTGCCAGCAGCTTGGAAGAAACTTTCCTAGGGGGTGGCTACACCTTC. The sequence is built from TRBV5-4 and TRBJ1-2; TRBD1 is a weak D gene call, 6 bases matching. The CDR3 covers 16 residues, taking in both the cysteine and the phenylalanine. Here the CDR3 DNA is all that survives: 48 bases in frame from base 1. According to the germline V gene (reference sequence), CDR1 reads SGHNT and CDR2 reads YYREEE. The junction shows trimming of 0 bases on V and 7 bases on J, plus 19 bases between the germline ends.